These T cell receptor beta chains were read from a single sample in a study of shared clonotypes between healthy human individuals. TCRdb keeps only in-frame clones here, not all; method: immunoSEQ multiplex PCR. The sample contains some 2,400,000 clones, around 95% of which appear only once. Input material: naive CD4+ T cells sorted from blood. These TCRs come from a man in his late teens or twenties in good health. Each CDR3 is given with its conserved first and last residue. The D gene is left open where the match is weak. Size is stated for part of the rows, as once, few or many counts, or as a class when the clone is expanded.

>-|15|-|TRBV28|TRBJ1-4
CASSGFRTENEKLFF
TGTGCCAGCAGTGGCTTTAGGACAGAGAATGAAAAACTGTTTTTT
>-|17|TRBD2|TRBV2|TRBJ2-7
CASSEWEGTVPPYEQYF
TGTGCCAGCAGTGAGTGGGAGGGGACTGTCCCCCCCTACGAGCAGTACTTC
>-|15|-|TRBV5-6|TRBJ1-4
CASSFGYSSNEKLFF
TGTGCCAGCAGCTTTGGCTACAGCTCTAATGAAAAACTGTTTTTT
>-|16|-|TRBV14|TRBJ1-6
CASSQVSRGYNSPLHF
TGTGCCAGCAGCCAAGTCTCCAGGGGATATAATTCACCCCTCCACTTT
>-|13|-|TRBV2|TRBJ2-1
CASRPETPNEQFF
TGTGCCAGCAGGCCCGAGACACCCAATGAGCAGTTCTTC
>-|11|-|TRBV2|TRBJ1-1
CASRWNTEAFF
TGTGCCAGCCGATGGAACACTGAAGCTTTCTTT
>-|15|-|TRBV5-4|TRBJ1-1
CASSFVREMNTEAFF
TGTGCCAGCAGCTTCGTCAGGGAAATGAACACTGAAGCTTTCTTT
>-|14|-|TRBV10-3|TRBJ1-2
CAITDQSANYGYTF
TGTGCCATCACCGACCAATCAGCTAACTATGGCTACACCTTC
>once|14|-|TRBV6-1|TRBJ2-7
CASIISAGFYEQYF
TGTGCCAGCATAATCTCGGCCGGATTTTACGAGCAGTACTTC
>-|14|-|TRBV28|TRBJ1-2
CASSLTGGIYGYTF
TGTGCCAGCAGTTTGACAGGAGGGATTTATGGCTACACCTTC
>-|13|-|TRBV7-9|TRBJ2-3
CASSLADSGKKYF
TGTGCCAGCAGCTTAGCCGACAGCGGCAAGAAGTATTTT
>-|17|TRBD1|TRBV6-1|TRBJ2-6
CASSATGSRAGANVLTF
TGTGCCAGCAGTGCGACAGGGAGTCGCGCTGGGGCCAACGTCCTGACTTTC
>-|13|-|TRBV5-1|TRBJ1-2
CASSPDNNYGYTF
TGCGCCAGCAGCCCAGATAATAACTATGGCTACACCTTC
>-|17|TRBD2|TRBV5-5|TRBJ2-7
CASSSKFTGTRAHEQYF
TGTGCCAGCAGCTCGAAATTCACCGGGACTAGGGCTCACGAGCAGTACTTC
>-|14|-|TRBV29-1|TRBJ2-4
CSVEGYRGANIQYF
TGCAGCGTTGAGGGGTACAGAGGGGCAAACATTCAGTACTTC
>-|15|TRBD1|TRBV7-2|TRBJ2-3
CASSPRQGAIDTQYF
TGTGCCAGCAGCCCAAGACAGGGGGCAATAGATACGCAGTATTTT
>once|15|-|TRBV28|TRBJ1-1
CASRSVEGRNTEAFF
TGTGCCAGCAGATCTGTTGAAGGGAGGAACACTGAAGCTTTCTTT